What follows are 28 T cell receptor beta chains derived from one specimen sequenced in a study of blood T cell repertoires in COVID-19. TCRdb's copy holds only in-frame clones and misses some; the assay was immunoSEQ multiplex PCR. The sample includes about 99,000 clones, roughly nine tenths of them seen just once. The material sequenced was peripheral blood. The receptors derive from a human donor in a cohort sampled during active COVID-19.

This sequence joins TRBV4-1 and TRBJ1-1, with unresolved D. CDR3 size: 13 residues. V lost 0 bases, J lost 4 bases, and 6 bases lay in between. Germline lookup yields CDR1 MGHRA and CDR2 YSYEKL. CDR3 DNA: TGCGCCAGCAGCCAAGATCTAAGCACTGAAGCTTTCTTT. Amino acid sequence: CASSQDLSTEAFF.

The chain recombines TRBV5-1 with TRBJ1-3, with a possible D match to TRBD1 (5 bases). V dropped 3 bases and J dropped 0 bases, with 7 bases sitting between them. The CDR3 sequence is 14 residues long. Germline V CDR1 and CDR2: SGHRS, YFSETQ. The CDR3 protein is CASSWDFSGNTIYF. CDR3 nucleotide sequence: TGCGCCAGCAGCTGGGACTTCTCTGGAAACACCATATATTTT.

The J gene is TRBJ1-2, the V gene TRBV4-1, with 8 bases that match TRBD1. The CDR3 spans 16 residues. V gave up 4 bases and J gave up 3 bases; unmatched junction bases: 10. The germline CDR1 and CDR2 sequences are MGHRA and YSYEKL. CDR3 sequence: CASSPIQDRVDYGYTF. CDR3 in DNA: TGCGCCAGCAGCCCAATCCAGGACAGGGTTGACTATGGCTACACCTTC.

The J gene is TRBJ2-7, the V gene TRBV23-1; 7 nucleotides agree with TRBD2. TRBV23-1 is designated an ORF whose function remains uncertain. The J segment lost 7 bases and the V segment lost 7 bases, leaving 10 bases of the junction unmatched. The CDR3 has 13 residues. The CDR3 nucleotides read TGCGCCAGCACCGGCGGGAGACCCACGGAGCAGTACTTC. It translates to CASTGGRPTEQYF.

The chain uses TRBV20-1 and TRBJ1-5, with D uncertain. In germline, CDR1 is DFQATT, CDR2 SNEGSKA (reference sequence). V lost 2 bases and J lost 11, with 10 bases in between. The CDR3 runs 11 residues. In DNA form, the CDR3 reads TGCAGTGCTAGAAGTGGGCCGGCCCAGCATTTT. Its protein product is CSARSGPAQHF.

The chain carries TRBV5-4 and TRBJ2-1, with a possible D match to TRBD2 (5 bases). In germline, CDR1 is SGHNT, CDR2 YYREEE (reference sequence). This CDR3 comprises 14 residues. Trimming stripped 1 base from V and 1 base from J, with 6 bases between. The DNA for the CDR3 is TGTGCCAGCAGCTTGAGAGGGTCCTACAATGAGCAGTTCTTC. Residues: CASSLRGSYNEQFF. The full variable domain, its missing parts supplied by reference TRBV5-4 and TRBJ2-1, is ETGVTQSPTHLIKTRGQQVTLRCSSQSGHNTVSWYQQALGQGPQFIFQYYREEENGRGNFPPRFSGLQFPNYSSELNVNALELDDSALYLCASSLRGSYNEQFFGPGTRLTVL.

This rearrangement joins TRBV10-3 to TRBJ2-7, with 7 bases aligning to TRBD1. Losses at the gene ends were 9 bases for V and 2 bases for J; bases not matched to a gene: 7. Germline CDR1 ENHRY, CDR2 SYGVKD. CDR3 length: 13 residues. This chain's CDR3 is CAIAGTDTYEQYF. The CDR3 DNA is TGTGCCATAGCCGGGACAGACACCTACGAGCAGTACTTC.

This chain uses TRBV18 with TRBJ1-3; possibly TRBD1 for D (6 bases). V was pared by 2 bases and J by 0 bases, with 8 bases between. The CDR3 is 15 residues long. Germline V gives CDR1 KGHSH, CDR2 LQKENI. In nucleotides, the CDR3 is TGTGCCAGCTCACCAAGACAGGACTCTGGAAACACCATATATTTT. Residues: CASSPRQDSGNTIYF.

The CDR3 bases are TGTGCCAGCAGTGAAGAACCGATAACCCCGAGGGAGCAGTACTTC. Protein sequence: CASSEEPITPREQYF. The chain joins TRBV2 to TRBJ2-7; D gene uncertain. Trimming stripped 1 base from V and 7 bases from J, with 17 bases between. Per germline, CDR1 SNHLY and CDR2 FYNNEI. The CDR3 sequence is 15 residues long.

V and J are TRBV29-1 and TRBJ1-1; tentatively, D is TRBD1 (5 bases). The CDR3 length is 11 residues. Deletions cut 7 bases from V and 10 bases from J, with 16 bases between. Per the germline V gene, CDR1 is SQVTM and CDR2 is ANQGSEA. In DNA, the CDR3 is TGCAGCGCTGAGGAGGGACGTGCAGCTTTCTTT. This codes for CSAEEGRAAFF.

The V gene is TRBV24-1, the J gene TRBJ2-5; D may be TRBD2 (5 bases). Germline values: CDR1 KGHDR, CDR2 SFDVKD. Deletions cut 2 bases from V and 5 bases from J, with 11 bases between. CDR3 size: 14 residues. CDR3 in amino acids: CATSDWSGGETQYF. The DNA for the CDR3 is TGTGCCACCAGTGATTGGTCAGGAGGCGAGACCCAGTACTTC.

This CDR3 reads CASSQESLSGNTIYF. In DNA, the CDR3 is TGCGCCAGCAGCCAAGAATCCCTCTCTGGAAACACCATATATTTT. The genes are TRBV4-1 and TRBJ1-3; D is unclear. The germline V gene encodes CDR1 MGHRA and CDR2 YSYEKL. V lost 0 bases and J lost 0, with 6 bases in between. This CDR3 comprises 15 residues.

V is TRBV5-1 and J is TRBJ2-3, with 7 bases fitting TRBD1. J was trimmed by 0 bases and V by 3 bases; bases with no gene match: 4. This CDR3 has 15 residues. Per the germline V gene, CDR1 is SGHRS and CDR2 is YFSETQ. Written as DNA, the CDR3 is TGCGCCAGCAGCTCTCGACAGGGTAGCACAGATACGCAGTATTTT. Its translation: CASSSRQGSTDTQYF.

The chain combines TRBV13 with TRBJ1-3; 7 bases fit TRBD1. Trimming took 7 bases from V and 6 from J; bases not matched to a gene: 9. The germline V gene has CDR1 PRHDT and CDR2 FYEKMQ (reference sequence). This CDR3 has 14 amino acids. The CDR3 DNA is TGTGCCAGCACCAAGACAGGGAGGTTAAACACCATATATTTT. Amino acids: CASTKTGRLNTIYF.

The rearrangement uses TRBV7-2 and TRBJ2-1; D remains ambiguous. This CDR3 spans 12 amino acids. Germline lookup yields CDR1 SGHTA and CDR2 FQGNSA. With 11 bases removed from V and 2 bases from J, the gap between germline ends came to 10 bases. The CDR3 sequence: CAHSRPYNEQFF. The DNA for the CDR3 is TGTGCCCACTCACGCCCCTACAATGAGCAGTTCTTC.

The V call is TRBV3-1 (or the pseudogene TRBV3-2), the J call TRBJ2-7; D unresolved. Per the germline V gene, CDR1 is LGHDT and CDR2 is YNNKEL (reference sequence). The V gene lost 1 base and the J gene lost 2 bases, with 12 bases spanning the gap. The CDR3 has 15 residues. The CDR3 DNA reads TGTGCCAGCAGCCAAGGCGATAGAACCACCTACGAGCAGTACTTC. It yields the protein CASSQGDRTTYEQYF.

The chain uses TRBV7-3 and TRBJ2-6, with D hard to call. The CDR3 is made up of 15 amino acids. Trimming shortened V by 0 bases and J by 2 bases, and 5 bases separated the two germline ends. Looked up from germline, CDR1 is SGHTA and CDR2 is FQGTGA. The CDR3 sequence: CASSLTQTGANVLTF. The CDR3 DNA reads TGTGCCAGCAGCTTAACCCAAACTGGGGCCAACGTCCTGACTTTC.

The rearrangement links TRBV7-9 to TRBJ1-4; D not resolved. CDR3 size: 13 residues. Germline values: CDR1 SEHNR, CDR2 FQNEAQ (reference sequence). The ends were cut back, 1 base at V and 7 bases at J, with 7 bases in the middle. The CDR3, as DNA: TGTGCCAGCAGCTTAGGCTTCGGTGAAAAACTGTTTTTT. Protein: CASSLGFGEKLFF.

This chain uses TRBV18 with TRBJ1-2, with a possible D match to TRBD1 (5 bases). V lost 4 bases and J 3 bases, leaving 9 bases between the germline ends. Germline V CDR1 and CDR2: KGHSH, LQKENI. The CDR3 sequence is 13 residues long. CDR3: CASSQDRDYGYTF. The CDR3 bases are TGTGCCAGCTCACAAGACAGAGACTATGGCTACACCTTC.

The chain couples TRBV19 to TRBJ1-4; D call uncertain. The CDR3 length is 14 residues. Germline assignment: CDR1 LNHDA and CDR2 SQIVND (reference sequence). Trimming pared 7 bases from V and 0 bases from J, leaving 9 bases between. CDR3 bases: TGTGCCAGTAATAGACAAGCAACTAATGAAAAACTGTTTTTT. It is translated as CASNRQATNEKLFF.

Here the CDR3 DNA reads TGTGCCAGTAGTGTATCCACAGGGGGCGGCAATCAGCCCCAGCATTTT. It specifies CASSVSTGGGNQPQHF. The chain combines TRBV19 with TRBJ1-5; 9 nucleotides align to TRBD1. Trimming took 5 bases from V and 2 from J; bases not matched to a gene: 7. This CDR3 comprises 16 residues. Looked up from germline, CDR1 is LNHDA and CDR2 is SQIVND (reference sequence). Full variable domain (missing parts from reference TRBV19 and TRBJ1-5): DGGITQSPKYLFRKEGQNVTLSCEQNLNHDAMYWYRQDPGQGLRLIYYSQIVNDFQKGDIAEGYSVSREKKESFPLTVTSAQKNPTAFYLCASSVSTGGGNQPQHFGDGTRLSIL.

The chain combines TRBV20-1 with TRBJ2-7; 7 bases are shared with TRBD2. J gave up 3 bases and V 3 bases, and 8 bases lay outside the gene matches. Germline lookup yields CDR1 DFQATT and CDR2 SNEGSKA (reference sequence). The CDR3 extends over 14 amino acids. The CDR3 coding sequence is TGCAGTGCTAGTGCGGGGCGGGGGAACTACGAGCAGTACTTC. This codes for CSASAGRGNYEQYF.

This rearrangement joins TRBV11-3 to TRBJ2-2; D remains ambiguous. Per the germline V gene, CDR1 is SGHNT and CDR2 is YENEEA. The V and J ends lost 3 bases and 6 bases respectively, with 11 bases between them. This CDR3 region has 14 residues. CDR3 bases: TGTGCCAGCAGCTTGAACGACTGGCCCGGGGAGCTGTTTTTT. Residues: CASSLNDWPGELFF.

The J gene is TRBJ1-1, the V gene TRBV4-3; D gene ambiguous. Trimming stripped 3 bases from V and 4 bases from J, with 12 bases between. Germline V CDR1 and CDR2: LGHNA, YSLEER. CDR3 length: 14 amino acids. CDR3 loop: CASSHRGFGTEAFF. As DNA, the CDR3 is TGCGCCAGCAGCCATAGAGGTTTTGGCACTGAAGCTTTCTTT.

The genes are TRBV6-6 and TRBJ2-7; possible D gene TRBD1, 6 bases. The length of the CDR3 is 16 residues. V was trimmed by 0 bases and J by 6 bases, leaving 18 bases between them. Germline assignment: CDR1 MNHNY and CDR2 SVGAGI (reference sequence). DNA for the CDR3: TGTGCCAGCAGTTACTCGATCTTGGGGGCTCTTGTCGAGCAGTACTTC. Protein sequence: CASSYSILGALVEQYF.

The chain carries TRBV11-3 and TRBJ2-2; D remains unclear. Germline CDR1 and CDR2: SGHNT and YENEEA. The CDR3 spans 13 residues. The germline V and J ends were trimmed by 0 bases and 7 bases, with 6 bases remaining between them. Written as DNA, the CDR3 is TGTGCCAGCAGCTTAGATCGTCGCGGGGAGCTGTTTTTT. This encodes CASSLDRRGELFF.

The rearrangement links TRBV6-1 to TRBJ2-3; tentatively, D is TRBD1 (7 bases). Deletions cut 1 base from V and 3 bases from J, with 14 bases between. CDR1 and CDR2 (germline): MNHNS, SASEGT. The CDR3 is made up of 16 amino acids. CDR3 DNA: TGTGCCAGCAGTGAAGTTGGGGGGACAGCGACAGATACGCAGTATTTT. Its protein is CASSEVGGTATDTQYF.

The chain employs TRBV27 and TRBJ1-5; 7 bases align to TRBD1. The CDR3 runs to 15 residues. CDR1 and CDR2 from the germline V gene are MNHEY and SMNVEV (reference sequence). The V gene end was trimmed by 2 bases and the J gene end by 2 bases; junction bases not matched to a gene: 3. The CDR3 loop reads CASSLTGARNQPQHF. The CDR3 DNA reads TGTGCCAGCAGTTTAACAGGGGCCCGCAATCAGCCCCAGCATTTT.